Listed below are T cell receptor beta chains from one sample, sequenced in a study of control samples from healthy donors and cancer patients. Method: immunoSEQ multiplex PCR; TCRdb's copy keeps in-frame clones and lacks some. This table holds some 71,000 clones, roughly 86% found once. Material: PBMCs. The origin of the receptors is a man between 60 and 75 years old with lung cancer. CDR3s include the opening cysteine and the closing phenylalanine or tryptophan.

TRBV27 | CASRGGGSLTYNEQFF
TRBV29-1 | CSVETGGIGTEAFF
TRBV12-3/TRBV12-4 | CASSLGSVGGYTF
TRBV7-9 | CASSLRVIENTEAFF
TRBV12-3/TRBV12-4 | CASSYVNEQFF
TRBV7-9 | CASSLQGIRAFF
TRBV29-1 | CSALQGSNEKLFF
TRBV3-1/TRBV3-2 | CASSPRQILPLHF
TRBV10-1 | CANSGQRTGSNQPQHF
TRBV7-2 | CASSLEAGRYEQFF
TRBV18 | CASSPGTLVFTDTQYF
TRBV6-5 | CASSWRDQRDYGYTF
TRBV27 | CASSPRQGFGSGNTIYF
TRBV28 | CASSSLGYTF
TRBV5-4 | CASSKREDQNSPLHF
TRBV9 | CASSVEAGGRQGEQFF
TRBV3-1/TRBV3-2 | CASSHSGASNEKLFF
TRBV9 | CASSAGQGIGNTIYF
TRBV9 | CASSVVSSGPTDTQYF
TRBV19 | CASNDNRGYTF